This T cell receptor beta chain is from a study of blood T cell repertoires in COVID-19. Background on the study: Sources were T cells, B-cell-depleted T cells, or PBMCs; the material itself was cDNA or gDNA.

The table came from immunoSEQ multiplex PCR; TCRdb's copy has only in-frame clones and leaves some out. The sample consists of approximately 130,000 clones, roughly four fifths of them appearing once. Sequences were obtained from peripheral blood. The TCR originated in a human donor in a cohort sampled during active COVID-19.

In nucleotides, the CDR3 is TGTGCCAGCAGCCTTAGGGGACAGGATCCCCCGCAGGGTAATTCACCCCTCCACTTT. Translating gives CASSLRGQDPPQGNSPLHF. The chain links TRBV5-7 to TRBJ1-6; 8 nucleotides line up with TRBD1. TRBV5-7 is designated an ORF whose function remains uncertain. The CDR3 sequence is 19 residues long. The J segment lost 6 bases and the V segment lost 4 bases, leaving 18 bases of the junction unmatched.